This TCR beta chain was recorded in a study of blood T cell repertoires in COVID-19 (dated by TCRdb to about 2020). About the investigation overall: The collaborator samples originated in the United States, Italy and Spain and spanned the acute and convalescent phases of COVID-19. The prospective study material was composed of cDNA or gDNA derived from T cells, B-cell-depleted T cells, or PBMCs. Subjects who had been exposed to COVID-19, were actively infected with it, or had recovered from it provided the deeply sampled blood TCRbeta repertoires that made up the dataset. The repertoires were made available in a free public database intended to serve as a resource for research on the immune response to SARS-CoV-2. The samples were drawn from two sources: the first 160 participants of the ongoing ImmuneRACE study, and fewer than 1,500 subjects contributed by 6 global collaborators. A de-identified subject ID, COVID-19 status, age in years and sex were almost always included in the sample metadata. Where HLA class I and class II types were available, the types were taken from metadata supplied by the sample provider, not from assay-based typing.

Whole blood was collected in K2EDTA tubes by collaborating institutions according to the institutions' own protocols. Collaborator samples were shipped for TCRbeta analysis as frozen whole blood, isolated PBMCs, or DNA extracted from either sample type. The immunoSEQ Assay, a bias-controlled multiplex PCR, was used to amplify TCRbeta CDR3 regions from genomic DNA. The original methods were these. Nucleated cell counts per sample were estimated from amplification of reference gene primers within the assay. To quantify the absolute abundance of each unique TCRbeta CDR3 rearrangement, sequence reads were collapsed and filtered. For each sample, productive Simpson clonality was calculated as the square root of Simpson's diversity index across productive rearrangements. TCRdb limited this immuneACCESS table to in-frame rearrangements with V and J called. A share of clones is missing; checked studies link under half to unresolved V genes, and the rest is unexplained. That table supplies the V and J calls and clone size; D and trimming were determined from the DNA. For this sample the table gives 45,000 to 55,000 clones, of which about 90% were detected only once. The ten top clones hold about 3.1% of the sample.

General conclusions and limits of the study: The quantity of clinical and demographic metadata differed by source and by participant and was supplied without curation.

Points on this clone: Which antigen it targets is not known. The record has no base qualities; no much larger clone is one base away.

This sequence was found in a human donor in a cohort sampled during active COVID-19. Material: peripheral blood.

At the DNA level, the sequence is TGCGCCAGCAGCATCGGACAGAGGGTCGACGAGCAGTACTTC. Its coded protein is CASSIGQRVDEQYF. The receptor chain draws on TRBV5-1 and TRBJ2-7; TRBD1 is perhaps the D gene, given 6 matching bases. Sequences SGHRS (CDR1) and YFSETQ (CDR2) are obtained from the germline V gene. V loses 4 bases, J loses 5 bases, and the germline ends lie 16 bases apart. The CDR3 measures 14 amino acids from cysteine to phenylalanine. The entry retains the CDR3 DNA only, 42 bases that are in frame from base 1.